The source of this TCR beta chain is a study of T cells in Graves' hyperthyroidism and ophthalmopathy. Findings of the study overall: The model identified upcoming ophthalmopathy a median approximately six months ahead of onset. Ophthalmopathy was separated from stable hyperthyroidism by a 13 V-J model.

This clonotype was recorded at least ten times. Its antigen is not identified. CDR3 length equals 16 residues. V was trimmed by 1 base and J by 4 bases, leaving 16 bases between them. Amplified TCR beta CDR3 regions came from RNA transcripts. A first-round RT-PCR of the TCR CDR3 used the HTBI primer set. MiXCR, run by TCRdb on the multiplex PCR reads, gives a single entry per CDR3 protein. The sample includes 550,000 to 650,000 distinct CDR3 sequences, 11% to 15% of them seen just once. Diagnoses were made from clinical symptoms, serum measures (thyroxine and TRAb), thyroid ultrasound and orbital computed tomography.

The chain carries TRBV12-3 or TRBV12-4 and TRBJ1-2, with D possibly matching TRBD1 (6 bases). The TCR comes from a woman in her twenties or thirties with Graves' hyperthyroidism that later progressed to Graves' ophthalmopathy. Material: blood. This chain's CDR3 is CASSLGGGRRGYGYTF. CDR3 sequence (DNA): TGTGCCAGCAGTTTAGGGGGGGGCAGGAGGGGCTATGGCTACACCTTC.